This T cell receptor (beta chain) was identified during a study of cytomegalovirus exposure and HLA in healthy donors. The CDR3 sequence is 17 residues long. PCR primers comprised 60 Vbeta and 13 Jbeta primers. Clones were sequenced by immunoSEQ multiplex PCR, and TCRdb holds only the in-frame ones, with some missing. The table includes under 110,000 clones, approximately 74% detected once. This rearrangement joins TRBV21-1 to TRBJ2-1; the table gives TRBD1 as D, unverified against the DNA. TRBV21-1 is a listed pseudogene. Source material: PBMCs. This clonotype originated in a woman aged 40 to 49 in good health and CMV-seronegative. As DNA, the CDR3 is TGTGCCAGCAGCAGGCTCACAGGGGGTTACACCTACAATGAGCAGTTCTTC. Its translation: CASSRLTGGYTYNEQFF.